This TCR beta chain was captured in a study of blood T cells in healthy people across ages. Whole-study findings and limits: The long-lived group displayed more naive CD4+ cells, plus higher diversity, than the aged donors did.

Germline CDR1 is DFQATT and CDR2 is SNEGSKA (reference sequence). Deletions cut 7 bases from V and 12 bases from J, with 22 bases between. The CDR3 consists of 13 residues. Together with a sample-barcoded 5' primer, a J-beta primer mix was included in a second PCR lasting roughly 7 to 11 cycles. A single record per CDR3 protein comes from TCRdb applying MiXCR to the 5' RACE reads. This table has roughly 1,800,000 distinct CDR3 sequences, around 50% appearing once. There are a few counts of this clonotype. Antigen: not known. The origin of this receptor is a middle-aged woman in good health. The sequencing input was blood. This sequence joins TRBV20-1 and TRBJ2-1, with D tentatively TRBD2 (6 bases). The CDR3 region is CSGTGTPHSVQFF. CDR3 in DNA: TGCAGTGGTACCGGGACTCCCCACTCGGTGCAGTTCTTC.